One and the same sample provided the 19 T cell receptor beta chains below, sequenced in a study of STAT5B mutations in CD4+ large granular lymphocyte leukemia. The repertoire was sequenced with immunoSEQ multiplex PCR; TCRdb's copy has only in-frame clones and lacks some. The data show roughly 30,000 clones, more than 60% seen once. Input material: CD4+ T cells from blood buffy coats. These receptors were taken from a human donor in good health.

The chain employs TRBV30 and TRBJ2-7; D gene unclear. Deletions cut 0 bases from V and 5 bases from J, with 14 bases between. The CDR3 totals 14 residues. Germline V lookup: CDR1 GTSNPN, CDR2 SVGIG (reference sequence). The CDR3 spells CAWSVLWENNEQYF. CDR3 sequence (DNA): TGTGCCTGGAGTGTACTGTGGGAAAATAACGAGCAGTACTTC.

In DNA form, the CDR3 reads TGTGCCAGCAGCGCCGGGGGCCCTAGCACAGATACGCAGTATTTT. Its translation is CASSAGGPSTDTQYF. V usage is TRBV9 and J usage is TRBJ2-3; D is possibly TRBD1 or TRBD2 (6 bases each). Trimming removed 3 bases at V and 0 bases at J, with 11 bases between. The CDR3 is 15 residues long. Germline V gene sequence: CDR1 SGDLS, CDR2 YYNGEE.

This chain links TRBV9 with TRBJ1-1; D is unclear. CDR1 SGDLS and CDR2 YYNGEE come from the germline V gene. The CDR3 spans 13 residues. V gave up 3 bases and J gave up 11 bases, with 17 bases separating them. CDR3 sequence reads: CASSGVVGGAAFF. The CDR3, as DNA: TGTGCCAGCAGCGGCGTAGTGGGTGGAGCGGCTTTCTTT.

The CDR3 DNA sequence: TGTGCCAGCAGGATAGGGGGCTCCTATAATTCACCCCTCCACTTT. Translating it yields CASRIGGSYNSPLHF. The J gene is TRBJ1-6, the V gene TRBV6-5, with TRBD1 as a possible D gene (6 bases). The CDR3 totals 15 residues. The V gene's germline CDR1 is MNHEY and CDR2 SVGAGI. Trimming took 6 bases from V and 0 from J, leaving 9 bases between them.

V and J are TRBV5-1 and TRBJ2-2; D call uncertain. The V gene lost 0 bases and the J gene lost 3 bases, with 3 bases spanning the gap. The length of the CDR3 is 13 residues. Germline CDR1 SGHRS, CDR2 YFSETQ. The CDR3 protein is CASSLDDTGELFF. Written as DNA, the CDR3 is TGCGCCAGCAGCTTGGACGACACCGGGGAGCTGTTTTTT. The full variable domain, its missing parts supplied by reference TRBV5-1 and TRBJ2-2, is KAGVTQTPRYLIKTRGQQVTLSCSPISGHRSVSWYQQTPGQGLQFLFEYFSETQRNKGNFPGRFSGRQFSNSRSEMNVSTLELGDSALYLCASSLDDTGELFFGEGSRLTVL.

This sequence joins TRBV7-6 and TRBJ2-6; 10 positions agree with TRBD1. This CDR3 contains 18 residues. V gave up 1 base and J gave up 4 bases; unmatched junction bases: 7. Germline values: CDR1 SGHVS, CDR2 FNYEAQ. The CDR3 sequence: CASSLGPGQGYGANVLTF. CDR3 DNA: TGTGCCAGCAGCTTAGGGCCGGGACAGGGGTACGGGGCCAACGTCCTGACTTTC.

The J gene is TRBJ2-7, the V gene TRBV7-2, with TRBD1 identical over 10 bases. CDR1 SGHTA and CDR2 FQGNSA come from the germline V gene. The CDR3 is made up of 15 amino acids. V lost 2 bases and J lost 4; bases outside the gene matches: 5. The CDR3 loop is CASSLSGTGAYEQYF. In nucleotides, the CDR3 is TGTGCCAGCAGCTTATCTGGGACAGGGGCTTACGAGCAGTACTTC.

CDR3 sequence (DNA): TGTGCCAGCCCCCCGGCACAGACGAACACTGAAGCTTTCTTT. Its protein is CASPPAQTNTEAFF. The rearrangement links TRBV18 to TRBJ1-1; D unresolved. The CDR3 consists of 14 residues. Germline V gene lookup returns CDR1 KGHSH and CDR2 LQKENI. Trimming removed 8 bases at V and 1 base at J, with 14 bases between.

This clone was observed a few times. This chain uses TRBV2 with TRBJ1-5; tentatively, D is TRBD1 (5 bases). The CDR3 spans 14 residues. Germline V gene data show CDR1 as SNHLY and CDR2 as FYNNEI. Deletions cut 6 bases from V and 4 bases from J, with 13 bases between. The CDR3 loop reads CASRELTGNQPQHF. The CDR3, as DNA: TGTGCCAGCAGGGAGCTCACAGGTAATCAGCCCCAGCATTTT.

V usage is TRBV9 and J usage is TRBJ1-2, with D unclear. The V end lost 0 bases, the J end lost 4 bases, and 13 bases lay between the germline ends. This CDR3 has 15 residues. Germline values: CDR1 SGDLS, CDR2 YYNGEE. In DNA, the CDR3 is TGTGCCAGCAGCGTAGGGGAAGGGTCGAGCTATGGCTACACCTTC. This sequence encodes CASSVGEGSSYGYTF.

In nucleotides, the CDR3 is TGTGCCAGTAGTATCGGACCGTCAGGGTCTAGCAATCAGCCCCAGCATTTT. Its protein product is CASSIGPSGSSNQPQHF. The chain couples TRBV19 to TRBJ1-5; D might be TRBD1 (5 bases). The CDR3 has 17 amino acids. With 3 bases removed from V and 0 bases from J, the gap between germline ends came to 15 bases. Germline V CDR1 and CDR2: LNHDA, SQIVND (reference sequence). The whole variable domain, remainder taken from reference TRBV19 and TRBJ1-5, is DGGITQSPKYLFRKEGQNVTLSCEQNLNHDAMYWYRQDPGQGLRLIYYSQIVNDFQKGDIAEGYSVSREKKESFPLTVTSAQKNPTAFYLCASSIGPSGSSNQPQHFGDGTRLSIL.

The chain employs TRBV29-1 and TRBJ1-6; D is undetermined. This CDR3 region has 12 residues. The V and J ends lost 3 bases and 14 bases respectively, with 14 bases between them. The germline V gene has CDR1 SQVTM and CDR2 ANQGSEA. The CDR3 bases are TGCAGCGTTGAGTCGGGGTTTGGGTCCCTCCACTTT. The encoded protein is CSVESGFGSLHF.

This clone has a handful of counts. The CDR3 is CARGGRLNQPQHF. DNA for the CDR3: TGTGCCAGGGGAGGACGGTTAAATCAGCCCCAGCATTTT. The gene calls are TRBV6-4 and TRBJ1-5; D is ambiguous. Trimming took 9 bases from V and 4 from J, leaving 13 bases between them. Germline V lookup: CDR1 MRHNA, CDR2 SNTAGT. The CDR3 covers 13 residues.

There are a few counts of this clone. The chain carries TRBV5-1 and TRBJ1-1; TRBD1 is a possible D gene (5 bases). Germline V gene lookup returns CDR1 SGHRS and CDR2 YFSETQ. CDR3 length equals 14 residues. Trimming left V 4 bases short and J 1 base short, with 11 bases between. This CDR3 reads CASSVGGANTEAFF. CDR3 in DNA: TGCGCCAGCAGCGTGGGGGGTGCGAACACTGAAGCTTTCTTT. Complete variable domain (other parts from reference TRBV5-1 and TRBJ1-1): KAGVTQTPRYLIKTRGQQVTLSCSPISGHRSVSWYQQTPGQGLQFLFEYFSETQRNKGNFPGRFSGRQFSNSRSEMNVSTLELGDSALYLCASSVGGANTEAFFGQGTRLTVV.

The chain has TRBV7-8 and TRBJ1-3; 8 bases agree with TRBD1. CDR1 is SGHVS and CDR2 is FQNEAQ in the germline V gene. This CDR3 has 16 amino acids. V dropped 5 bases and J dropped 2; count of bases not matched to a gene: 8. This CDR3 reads CASSLFRTGTGNTIYF. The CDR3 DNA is TGTGCCAGCAGCCTATTTCGGACAGGGACTGGAAACACCATATATTTT.

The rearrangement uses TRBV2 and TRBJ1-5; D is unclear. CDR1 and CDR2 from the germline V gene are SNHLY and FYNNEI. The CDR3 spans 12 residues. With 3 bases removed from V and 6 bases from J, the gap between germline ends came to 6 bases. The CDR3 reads CASSDPPQPQHF. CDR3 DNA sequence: TGTGCCAGCAGTGACCCCCCTCAGCCCCAGCATTTT.

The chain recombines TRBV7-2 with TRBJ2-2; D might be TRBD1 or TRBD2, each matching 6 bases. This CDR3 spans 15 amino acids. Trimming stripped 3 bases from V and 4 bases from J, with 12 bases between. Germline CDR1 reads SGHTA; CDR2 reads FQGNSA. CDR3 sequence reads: CASSFKGGGTGELFF. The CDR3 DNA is TGTGCCAGCAGCTTTAAGGGGGGAGGCACCGGGGAGCTGTTTTTT.

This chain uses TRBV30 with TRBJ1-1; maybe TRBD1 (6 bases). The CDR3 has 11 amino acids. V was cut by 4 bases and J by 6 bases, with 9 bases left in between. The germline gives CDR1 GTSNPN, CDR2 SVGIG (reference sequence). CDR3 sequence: CAWNRAPEAFF. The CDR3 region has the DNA TGTGCCTGGAACAGGGCACCTGAAGCTTTCTTT.

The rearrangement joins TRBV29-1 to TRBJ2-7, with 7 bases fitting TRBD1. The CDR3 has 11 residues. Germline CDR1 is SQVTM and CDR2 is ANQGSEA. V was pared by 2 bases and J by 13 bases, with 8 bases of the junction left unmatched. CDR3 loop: CSVEQGQRFYF. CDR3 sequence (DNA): TGCAGCGTTGAACAGGGACAGCGTTTCTACTTC.